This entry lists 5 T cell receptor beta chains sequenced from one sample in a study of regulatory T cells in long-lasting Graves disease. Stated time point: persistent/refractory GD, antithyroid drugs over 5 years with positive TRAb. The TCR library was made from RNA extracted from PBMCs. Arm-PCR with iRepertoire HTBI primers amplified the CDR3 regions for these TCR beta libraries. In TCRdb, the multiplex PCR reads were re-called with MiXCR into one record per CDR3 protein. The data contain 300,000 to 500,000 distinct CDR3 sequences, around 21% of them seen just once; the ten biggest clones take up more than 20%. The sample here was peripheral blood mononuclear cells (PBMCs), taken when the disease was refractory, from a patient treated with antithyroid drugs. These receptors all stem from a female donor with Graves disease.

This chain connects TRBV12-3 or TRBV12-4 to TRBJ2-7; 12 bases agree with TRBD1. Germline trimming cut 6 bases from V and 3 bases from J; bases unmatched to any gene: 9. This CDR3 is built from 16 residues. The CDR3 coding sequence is TGTGCCAGCAGCCCGCCGGGACAGGGGGCTTTCTACGAGCAGTACTTC. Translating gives CASSPPGQGAFYEQYF.

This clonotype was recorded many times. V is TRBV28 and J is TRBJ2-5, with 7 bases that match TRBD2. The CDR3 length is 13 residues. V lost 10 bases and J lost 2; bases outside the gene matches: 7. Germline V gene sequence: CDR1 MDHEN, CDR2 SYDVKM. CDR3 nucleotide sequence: TGTGCCACAAAACGGGGGGATCAAGAGACCCAGTACTTC. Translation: CATKRGDQETQYF.

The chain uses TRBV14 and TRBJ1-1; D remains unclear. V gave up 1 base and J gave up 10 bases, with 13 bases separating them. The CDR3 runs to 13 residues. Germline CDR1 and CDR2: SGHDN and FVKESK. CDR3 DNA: TGTGCCAGCAGCCAAGCTTTAAGGGTGCGAGCTTTCTTT. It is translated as CASSQALRVRAFF.

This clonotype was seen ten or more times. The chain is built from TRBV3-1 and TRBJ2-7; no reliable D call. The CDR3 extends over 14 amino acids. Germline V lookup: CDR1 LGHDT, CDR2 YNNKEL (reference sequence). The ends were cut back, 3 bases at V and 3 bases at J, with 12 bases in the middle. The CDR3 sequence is CASSHGWQLYEQYF. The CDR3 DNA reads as TGTGCCAGCAGCCATGGATGGCAGCTCTACGAGCAGTACTTC.

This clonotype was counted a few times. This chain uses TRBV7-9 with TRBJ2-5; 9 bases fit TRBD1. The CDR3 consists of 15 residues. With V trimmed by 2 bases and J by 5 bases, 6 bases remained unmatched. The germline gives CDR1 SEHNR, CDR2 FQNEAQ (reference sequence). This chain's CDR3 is CASSLRDRVGETQYF. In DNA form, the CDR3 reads TGTGCCAGCAGCTTACGGGACAGGGTGGGGGAGACCCAGTACTTC. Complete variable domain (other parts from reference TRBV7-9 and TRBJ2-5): DTGVSQNPRHKITKRGQNVTFRCDPISEHNRLYWYRQTLGQGPEFLTYFQNEAQLEKSRLLSDRFSAERPKGSFSTLEIQRTEQGDSAMYLCASSLRDRVGETQYFGPGTRLLVL.